This T cell receptor (beta chain) originates from a study of T cells in Graves' hyperthyroidism and ophthalmopathy. Uncontrolled infection, other autoimmune disease, pregnancy or lactation barred patients from enrollment. Germline CDR1 and CDR2: SQVTM and ANQGSEA. The CDR3 consists of 13 residues. Trimming cost V 2 bases and J 2 bases, with 9 bases left between them. What was amplified from RNA transcripts were TCR beta CDR3 regions. Carried out on the TCR CDR3, a first-round RT-PCR used the HTBI primer set. Each CDR3 protein is one row after TCRdb ran MiXCR on the multiplex PCR reads. In the table there are approximately 260,000 distinct CDR3 sequences, roughly 15% of which are singletons. This clonotype has ten or more counts.

The receptor was isolated from a woman between 45 and 65 years old with Graves' hyperthyroidism that later progressed to Graves' ophthalmopathy. The sequencing input was blood. This rearrangement joins TRBV29-1 to TRBJ2-5, with a possible D match to TRBD1 (6 bases). The CDR3 DNA follows: TGCAGCGTTGAACGGACAGTTCAAGAGACCCAGTACTTC. Translating it yields CSVERTVQETQYF. Using reference TRBV29-1 and TRBJ2-5 for the parts outside the CDR3, the full variable domain is SAVISQKPSRDICQRGTSLTIQCQVDSQVTMMFWYRQQPGQSLTLIATANQGSEATYESGFVIDKFPISRPNLTFSTLTVSNMSPEDSSIYLCSVERTVQETQYFGPGTRLLVL.